This TCR beta chain was recorded in a study of sequential checkpoint blockade in melanoma. Treatment: randomized to nivolumab then ipilimumab (arm A) or the reverse (arm B). No patient had prior DNA-damaging chemotherapy. Assay used: immunoSEQ multiplex PCR; TCRdb lists only in-frame clones, some missing. This table holds about 28,000 clones, 70% to 85% found once. The germline gives CDR1 SGHVS, CDR2 FQNEAQ. The CDR3 is 18 amino acids. Unmatched junction bases numbered 7, after V lost 1 base and J lost 0 bases. Sequenced material: CD8+ T cells sorted from blood (inferred from file names), taken from a patient given nivolumab and ipilimumab in sequence. This clonotype originated in a human donor with melanoma. This chain connects TRBV7-8 to TRBJ1-5, with 9 bases matching TRBD1. The CDR3 loop is CASSLGSQGAGSNQPQHF. DNA for the CDR3: TGTGCCAGCAGCTTAGGTTCACAGGGGGCGGGTAGCAATCAGCCCCAGCATTTT.